This TCR beta chain was profiled in a study of regulatory T cells in long-lasting Graves disease. For the study at large: Persistent Graves' disease denoted over 5 years of antithyroid drugs plus positive TSH receptor antibodies.

Study-level findings and limits: Persistent disease was characterized by preferential usage of TRBV28, TRBJ1-2 and TRBJ2-5. The study found lower TCR diversity in persistent Graves' patients than in newly diagnosed ones.

Through Arm-PCR of CDR3 regions and iRepertoire HTBI primers, TCR beta libraries were built. TCRdb fed the multiplex PCR reads into MiXCR, producing one record per CDR3 protein. The sample holds roughly 500,000 distinct CDR3 sequences, 20% to 25% seen once. Germline loops: CDR1 KGHDR, CDR2 SFDVKD. V shed 4 bases and J shed 2 bases, with 20 bases lying between them. This CDR3 is built from 18 residues. The sample's time point: persistent/refractory GD, antithyroid drugs over 5 years with positive TRAb. Construction of the TCR library relied on RNA isolated from PBMCs. This clonotype was seen a handful of times. As yet, its antigen is unknown.

The specimen comprised peripheral blood mononuclear cells (PBMCs), sampled when the disease was refractory, from a patient treated with antithyroid drugs. The clonotype originates from a female donor with Graves disease. The chain couples TRBV24-1 to TRBJ1-3; no clear D gene. The CDR3, as DNA: TGTGCCACCAGTGAGCCCTTCCAAACGCAGGTCGCTGGAAACACCATATATTTT. This translates into CATSEPFQTQVAGNTIYF.